This TCR beta chain was recorded in a study of metastatic and nonmetastatic thyroid tumors. The sample holds a few counts of this clone. Nobody among the patients had been given any treatment before thyroid surgery. The CDR3 extends over 15 amino acids. V trimming: 6 bases; J trimming: 2 bases; junction bases outside the gene matches: 7. Germline V gives CDR1 MNHEY, CDR2 SMNVEV (reference sequence). TCRdb re-clonotyped the PCR reads through MiXCR. In the table there are tens of thousands of clones, roughly 17% of which are singletons. The sequence was obtained from a male donor with papillary thyroid cancer or a benign thyroid nodule (not recorded which). Some clones in this sample may be carry-over from other donors' samples. This chain connects TRBV27 to TRBJ2-7; 10 bases match TRBD1. The sequencing sample was made of blood. CDR3 amino acids: CASSPGQGVTYEQYF. CDR3 sequence (DNA): TGTGCCAGCAGCCCCGGACAGGGGGTGACCTACGAGCAGTACTTC.